The 18 T cell receptor beta chains below all came from one sample that was sequenced in a study of PD-L1 blockade in urothelial cancer (dated by TCRdb to 2016 to 2017). The library was built by means of the immunoSEQ multiplex PCR assay. TCRdb carries this immuneACCESS record with in-frame sequences only. Its versions omit some clonotypes, under half of them owing to an unresolved V gene in the studies checked, with the rest unexplained. Recorded for this sample are tens of thousands of clones; more than 75% of them occurred a single time. The top ten constitute more than 15% of the sample. Specimen: PBMCs, collected around atezolizumab (anti-PD-L1) treatment. The receptors derive from a man in his sixties with urothelial cancer.

The chain employs TRBV30 and TRBJ2-7, with 12 bases matching TRBD1. Germline CDR1 is GTSNPN and CDR2 is SVGIG (reference sequence). The CDR3 sequence is 14 residues long. V trimming: 5 bases; J trimming: 1 base; junction bases outside the gene matches: 3. The CDR3 bases are TGTGCCTGGCGGGACAGGGGGCTTTCCTACGAGCAGTACTTC. It translates to CAWRDRGLSYEQYF. Combining the CDR3 with reference TRBV30 and TRBJ2-7 gives the whole variable domain SQTIHQWPATLVQPVGSPLSLECTVEGTSNPNLYWYRQAAGRGLQLLFYSVGIGQISSEVPQNLSASRPQDRQFILSSKKLLLSDSGFYLCAWRDRGLSYEQYFGPGTRLTVT.

The chain carries TRBV19 and TRBJ1-3; D is possibly TRBD1 (5 bases). The V gene's germline CDR1 is LNHDA and CDR2 SQIVND (reference sequence). The V and J ends lost 11 bases and 1 base respectively, with 15 bases between them. There are 14 residues in the CDR3. The CDR3 DNA reads TGTGCCTCCATAGGCCGGGGGTCTGGAAACACCATATATTTT. It specifies CASIGRGSGNTIYF.

The rearrangement links TRBV13 to TRBJ2-1; TRBD2 aligns across 10 bases. This CDR3 is 18 amino acids long. V dropped 3 bases and J dropped 0; count of bases not matched to a gene: 8. Germline CDR1 and CDR2: PRHDT and FYEKMQ (reference sequence). The chain's CDR3 is CASSLGLAGDLSYNEQFF. In nucleotides, the CDR3 is TGTGCCAGCAGCTTGGGGCTAGCGGGGGACCTCTCCTACAATGAGCAGTTCTTC.

This chain links TRBV10-3 with TRBJ1-1; tentative D call: TRBD1 (5 bases). The V gene lost 6 bases and the J gene lost 1 base, with 15 bases spanning the gap. CDR1 is ENHRY and CDR2 is SYGVKD in the germline V gene. The CDR3 totals 15 residues. The CDR3 protein is CAIRRSGGENTEAFF. CDR3 DNA: TGTGCCATCAGACGTTCCGGGGGGGAGAACACTGAAGCTTTCTTT.

The chain employs TRBV4-2 and TRBJ2-5, with 11 bases identical to TRBD2. With the DNA end fitting TRBJ2-7 better, the J assignment may be wrong. The germline V gene has CDR1 LGHNA and CDR2 YNFKEQ. CDR3 length: 18 residues. The CDR3 DNA is TGTGCCAGCAGCCAAGATGGGGCTAGCGGGGGGTACTCCTACGAGCAGTACTTC. Translated: CASSQDGASGGYSYEQYF.

As DNA, the CDR3 is TGTGCCAGCAGTGTCGGACTAGCGGGGGCCCTAGCCAAAAACATTCAGTACTTC. It codes for CASSVGLAGALAKNIQYF. The gene calls are TRBV6-1 and TRBJ2-4, with TRBD2 matching over 13 bases. From germline, CDR1 is MNHNS and CDR2 SASEGT. After removal of 4 bases from V and 0 bases from J, the junction contained 6 bases not matched to a gene. The CDR3 has 18 residues.

This clone has just one count. V usage is TRBV19 and J usage is TRBJ1-6; TRBD1 aligns across 9 bases. V shed 4 bases, J shed 5 bases, and the junction held 3 bases outside the gene matches. CDR1 and CDR2 (germline): LNHDA, SQIVND (reference sequence). This CDR3 is 15 amino acids long. CDR3 sequence reads: CASSKDRGNNSPLHF. DNA of the CDR3: TGTGCCAGTAGTAAGGACAGGGGCAATAATTCACCCCTCCACTTT.

The V gene is TRBV5-6, the J gene TRBJ1-1, with D unclear. Germline V gives CDR1 SGHDT, CDR2 YYEEEE. The length of the CDR3 is 13 residues. Between the trimmed V and J ends, which lost 4 bases and 8 bases, there was a span of 15 bases. CDR3 region: CASSPRGELEAFF. As DNA, the CDR3 is TGTGCCAGCAGCCCCCGTGGGGAGCTGGAAGCTTTCTTT.

The J gene is TRBJ2-7, the V gene TRBV4-1, with D possibly being TRBD1 (6 bases). This CDR3 has 16 residues. Germline lookup yields CDR1 MGHRA and CDR2 YSYEKL. The V end was cut by 0 bases, the J end by 0 bases, with 12 bases between. DNA of the CDR3: TGCGCCAGCAGCCAAGAGGGGGACACCGTCTCCTACGAGCAGTACTTC. It translates to CASSQEGDTVSYEQYF.

The gene calls are TRBV12-5 and TRBJ1-2; possibly TRBD1 for D (5 bases). Per the germline V gene, CDR1 is LGHNT and CDR2 is FRNRAP. V lost 7 bases, J lost 4 bases, and 19 bases lay in between. CDR3 length: 15 residues. CDR3 protein: CASAWGGDLIYGYTF. For the CDR3, the DNA is TGTGCTAGTGCCTGGGGGGGGGACCTAATCTATGGCTACACCTTC.

This clone has only one observation. V is TRBV21-1 and J is TRBJ2-7; the D call TRBD2 from the table was never checked on the DNA. TRBV21-1 is deemed a pseudogene. The CDR3 totals 16 residues. The CDR3 DNA is TGTGCCAGCAGCAAAGGCCGGACTAGCGGGAGTTACGAGCAGTACTTC. Its protein is CASSKGRTSGSYEQYF.

The chain links TRBV15 to TRBJ1-1, with TRBD1 as a possible D gene (5 bases). V was shortened by 2 bases and J by 0 bases, with 13 bases between the two germline ends. The germline CDR1 and CDR2 sequences are LNHNV and YYDKDF (reference sequence). The CDR3 consists of 16 residues. CDR3 sequence reads: CATSRWGGSMNTEAFF. The CDR3 coding sequence is TGTGCCACCAGCAGATGGGGGGGGTCCATGAACACTGAAGCTTTCTTT.

The J gene is TRBJ1-1, the V gene TRBV5-1, with D unclear. The V gene's germline CDR1 is SGHRS and CDR2 YFSETQ. Trimming left V 2 bases short and J 5 bases short, with 7 bases between. The length of the CDR3 is 12 residues. The CDR3 reads CASSFRGTEAFF. In DNA, the CDR3 is TGCGCCAGCAGCTTCCGGGGTACTGAAGCTTTCTTT.

The chain uses TRBV10-3 and TRBJ2-7, with D perhaps TRBD1 (6 bases). Germline V lookup: CDR1 ENHRY, CDR2 SYGVKD. The CDR3 contains 14 residues. Trimming cost V 5 bases and J 2 bases, with 13 bases left between them. In nucleotides, the CDR3 is TGTGCCATCAGTCCGAGGACAGATACCTACGAGCAGTACTTC. This gives the protein CAISPRTDTYEQYF.

V usage is TRBV11-2 and J usage is TRBJ1-4; 7 bases are shared with TRBD1. The CDR3 is made up of 17 amino acids. With 6 bases clipped from V and 3 bases from J, the junction kept 13 bases outside the gene matches. In germline, CDR1 is SGHAT, CDR2 FQNNGV. The DNA for the CDR3 is TGTGCCAGCAGACGTACAGGGGACCCGGGTTCTAATGAAAAACTGTTTTTT. Translated: CASRRTGDPGSNEKLFF.

The gene calls are TRBV2 and TRBJ2-6, with TRBD1 identical over 7 bases. V shed 4 bases, J shed 0 bases, and the junction held 0 bases outside the gene matches. CDR1 is SNHLY and CDR2 is FYNNEI in the germline V gene. This CDR3 comprises 15 residues. CDR3 loop: CASSGQGSGANVLTF. In DNA, the CDR3 is TGTGCCAGCAGTGGACAGGGCTCTGGGGCCAACGTCCTGACTTTC.

This clone appeared many times. The chain couples TRBV28 to TRBJ1-1; 9 bases are a match to TRBD1. J lost 5 bases, V lost 6 bases, and 10 bases had no gene match. Germline loops: CDR1 MDHEN, CDR2 SYDVKM. The CDR3 length is 15 residues. The CDR3, as DNA: TGTGCCAGCAGCAGCCCGGACAGGGGATATACTGAAGCTTTCTTT. Translating gives CASSSPDRGYTEAFF.

In DNA form, the CDR3 reads TGCGCCAGCAGCTTGGAGGCGGGCCAGAGGAGCTACGAGCAGTACTTC. The encoded protein is CASSLEAGQRSYEQYF. This chain links TRBV5-1 with TRBJ2-7; TRBD2 might be the D (5 bases). The V end lost 0 bases, the J end lost 3 bases, and 16 bases lay between the germline ends. This CDR3 spans 16 amino acids. Per germline, CDR1 SGHRS and CDR2 YFSETQ.